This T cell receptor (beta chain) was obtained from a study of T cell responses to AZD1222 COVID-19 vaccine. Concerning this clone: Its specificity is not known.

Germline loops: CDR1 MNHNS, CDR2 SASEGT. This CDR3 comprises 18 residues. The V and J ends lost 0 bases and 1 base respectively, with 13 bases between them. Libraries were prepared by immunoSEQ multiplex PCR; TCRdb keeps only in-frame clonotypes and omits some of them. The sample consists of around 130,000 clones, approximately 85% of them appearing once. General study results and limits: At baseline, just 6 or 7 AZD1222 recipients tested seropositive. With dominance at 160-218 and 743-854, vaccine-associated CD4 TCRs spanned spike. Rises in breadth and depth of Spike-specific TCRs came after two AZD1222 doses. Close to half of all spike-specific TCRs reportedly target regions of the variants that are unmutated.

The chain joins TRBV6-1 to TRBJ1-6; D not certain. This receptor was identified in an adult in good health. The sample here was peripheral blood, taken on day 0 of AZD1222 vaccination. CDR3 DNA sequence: TGTGCCAGCAGTGAAGCACCTGAAGCCAGGTCCTATAATTCACCCCTCCACTTT. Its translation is CASSEAPEARSYNSPLHF.